Sequencing of this TCR beta chain was carried out in a study of regulatory T cells in long-lasting Graves disease. The germline V gene has CDR1 SNHLY and CDR2 FYNNEI. The CDR3 extends over 13 amino acids. The V and J ends lost 5 bases and 3 bases respectively, with 9 bases between them. Time point described: newly diagnosed GD, antithyroid drugs for less than 3 months. Scientists built the TCR library using RNA that was extracted from PBMCs. CDR3-region Arm-PCR and iRepertoire HTBI primers produced the TCR beta libraries. MiXCR was run by TCRdb on the multiplex PCR reads, yielding one entry per CDR3 protein. This sample has some 600,000 distinct CDR3 sequences; around 16% occur once, and the top ten carry more than 10%. This clonotype was detected a few times. These data were also reused for a study on T cells in Graves' hyperthyroidism and ophthalmopathy.

Here the sequenced sample was peripheral blood mononuclear cells (PBMCs), taken at new diagnosis, from a patient treated with antithyroid drugs. The chain recombines TRBV2 with TRBJ2-3; D may be TRBD1 (5 bases). The origin of this receptor is a man between 18 and 35 years old with Graves disease. The CDR3 region is CASSKGQTDTQYF. In nucleotides, the CDR3 is TGTGCCAGCAGTAAAGGACAAACAGATACGCAGTATTTT.